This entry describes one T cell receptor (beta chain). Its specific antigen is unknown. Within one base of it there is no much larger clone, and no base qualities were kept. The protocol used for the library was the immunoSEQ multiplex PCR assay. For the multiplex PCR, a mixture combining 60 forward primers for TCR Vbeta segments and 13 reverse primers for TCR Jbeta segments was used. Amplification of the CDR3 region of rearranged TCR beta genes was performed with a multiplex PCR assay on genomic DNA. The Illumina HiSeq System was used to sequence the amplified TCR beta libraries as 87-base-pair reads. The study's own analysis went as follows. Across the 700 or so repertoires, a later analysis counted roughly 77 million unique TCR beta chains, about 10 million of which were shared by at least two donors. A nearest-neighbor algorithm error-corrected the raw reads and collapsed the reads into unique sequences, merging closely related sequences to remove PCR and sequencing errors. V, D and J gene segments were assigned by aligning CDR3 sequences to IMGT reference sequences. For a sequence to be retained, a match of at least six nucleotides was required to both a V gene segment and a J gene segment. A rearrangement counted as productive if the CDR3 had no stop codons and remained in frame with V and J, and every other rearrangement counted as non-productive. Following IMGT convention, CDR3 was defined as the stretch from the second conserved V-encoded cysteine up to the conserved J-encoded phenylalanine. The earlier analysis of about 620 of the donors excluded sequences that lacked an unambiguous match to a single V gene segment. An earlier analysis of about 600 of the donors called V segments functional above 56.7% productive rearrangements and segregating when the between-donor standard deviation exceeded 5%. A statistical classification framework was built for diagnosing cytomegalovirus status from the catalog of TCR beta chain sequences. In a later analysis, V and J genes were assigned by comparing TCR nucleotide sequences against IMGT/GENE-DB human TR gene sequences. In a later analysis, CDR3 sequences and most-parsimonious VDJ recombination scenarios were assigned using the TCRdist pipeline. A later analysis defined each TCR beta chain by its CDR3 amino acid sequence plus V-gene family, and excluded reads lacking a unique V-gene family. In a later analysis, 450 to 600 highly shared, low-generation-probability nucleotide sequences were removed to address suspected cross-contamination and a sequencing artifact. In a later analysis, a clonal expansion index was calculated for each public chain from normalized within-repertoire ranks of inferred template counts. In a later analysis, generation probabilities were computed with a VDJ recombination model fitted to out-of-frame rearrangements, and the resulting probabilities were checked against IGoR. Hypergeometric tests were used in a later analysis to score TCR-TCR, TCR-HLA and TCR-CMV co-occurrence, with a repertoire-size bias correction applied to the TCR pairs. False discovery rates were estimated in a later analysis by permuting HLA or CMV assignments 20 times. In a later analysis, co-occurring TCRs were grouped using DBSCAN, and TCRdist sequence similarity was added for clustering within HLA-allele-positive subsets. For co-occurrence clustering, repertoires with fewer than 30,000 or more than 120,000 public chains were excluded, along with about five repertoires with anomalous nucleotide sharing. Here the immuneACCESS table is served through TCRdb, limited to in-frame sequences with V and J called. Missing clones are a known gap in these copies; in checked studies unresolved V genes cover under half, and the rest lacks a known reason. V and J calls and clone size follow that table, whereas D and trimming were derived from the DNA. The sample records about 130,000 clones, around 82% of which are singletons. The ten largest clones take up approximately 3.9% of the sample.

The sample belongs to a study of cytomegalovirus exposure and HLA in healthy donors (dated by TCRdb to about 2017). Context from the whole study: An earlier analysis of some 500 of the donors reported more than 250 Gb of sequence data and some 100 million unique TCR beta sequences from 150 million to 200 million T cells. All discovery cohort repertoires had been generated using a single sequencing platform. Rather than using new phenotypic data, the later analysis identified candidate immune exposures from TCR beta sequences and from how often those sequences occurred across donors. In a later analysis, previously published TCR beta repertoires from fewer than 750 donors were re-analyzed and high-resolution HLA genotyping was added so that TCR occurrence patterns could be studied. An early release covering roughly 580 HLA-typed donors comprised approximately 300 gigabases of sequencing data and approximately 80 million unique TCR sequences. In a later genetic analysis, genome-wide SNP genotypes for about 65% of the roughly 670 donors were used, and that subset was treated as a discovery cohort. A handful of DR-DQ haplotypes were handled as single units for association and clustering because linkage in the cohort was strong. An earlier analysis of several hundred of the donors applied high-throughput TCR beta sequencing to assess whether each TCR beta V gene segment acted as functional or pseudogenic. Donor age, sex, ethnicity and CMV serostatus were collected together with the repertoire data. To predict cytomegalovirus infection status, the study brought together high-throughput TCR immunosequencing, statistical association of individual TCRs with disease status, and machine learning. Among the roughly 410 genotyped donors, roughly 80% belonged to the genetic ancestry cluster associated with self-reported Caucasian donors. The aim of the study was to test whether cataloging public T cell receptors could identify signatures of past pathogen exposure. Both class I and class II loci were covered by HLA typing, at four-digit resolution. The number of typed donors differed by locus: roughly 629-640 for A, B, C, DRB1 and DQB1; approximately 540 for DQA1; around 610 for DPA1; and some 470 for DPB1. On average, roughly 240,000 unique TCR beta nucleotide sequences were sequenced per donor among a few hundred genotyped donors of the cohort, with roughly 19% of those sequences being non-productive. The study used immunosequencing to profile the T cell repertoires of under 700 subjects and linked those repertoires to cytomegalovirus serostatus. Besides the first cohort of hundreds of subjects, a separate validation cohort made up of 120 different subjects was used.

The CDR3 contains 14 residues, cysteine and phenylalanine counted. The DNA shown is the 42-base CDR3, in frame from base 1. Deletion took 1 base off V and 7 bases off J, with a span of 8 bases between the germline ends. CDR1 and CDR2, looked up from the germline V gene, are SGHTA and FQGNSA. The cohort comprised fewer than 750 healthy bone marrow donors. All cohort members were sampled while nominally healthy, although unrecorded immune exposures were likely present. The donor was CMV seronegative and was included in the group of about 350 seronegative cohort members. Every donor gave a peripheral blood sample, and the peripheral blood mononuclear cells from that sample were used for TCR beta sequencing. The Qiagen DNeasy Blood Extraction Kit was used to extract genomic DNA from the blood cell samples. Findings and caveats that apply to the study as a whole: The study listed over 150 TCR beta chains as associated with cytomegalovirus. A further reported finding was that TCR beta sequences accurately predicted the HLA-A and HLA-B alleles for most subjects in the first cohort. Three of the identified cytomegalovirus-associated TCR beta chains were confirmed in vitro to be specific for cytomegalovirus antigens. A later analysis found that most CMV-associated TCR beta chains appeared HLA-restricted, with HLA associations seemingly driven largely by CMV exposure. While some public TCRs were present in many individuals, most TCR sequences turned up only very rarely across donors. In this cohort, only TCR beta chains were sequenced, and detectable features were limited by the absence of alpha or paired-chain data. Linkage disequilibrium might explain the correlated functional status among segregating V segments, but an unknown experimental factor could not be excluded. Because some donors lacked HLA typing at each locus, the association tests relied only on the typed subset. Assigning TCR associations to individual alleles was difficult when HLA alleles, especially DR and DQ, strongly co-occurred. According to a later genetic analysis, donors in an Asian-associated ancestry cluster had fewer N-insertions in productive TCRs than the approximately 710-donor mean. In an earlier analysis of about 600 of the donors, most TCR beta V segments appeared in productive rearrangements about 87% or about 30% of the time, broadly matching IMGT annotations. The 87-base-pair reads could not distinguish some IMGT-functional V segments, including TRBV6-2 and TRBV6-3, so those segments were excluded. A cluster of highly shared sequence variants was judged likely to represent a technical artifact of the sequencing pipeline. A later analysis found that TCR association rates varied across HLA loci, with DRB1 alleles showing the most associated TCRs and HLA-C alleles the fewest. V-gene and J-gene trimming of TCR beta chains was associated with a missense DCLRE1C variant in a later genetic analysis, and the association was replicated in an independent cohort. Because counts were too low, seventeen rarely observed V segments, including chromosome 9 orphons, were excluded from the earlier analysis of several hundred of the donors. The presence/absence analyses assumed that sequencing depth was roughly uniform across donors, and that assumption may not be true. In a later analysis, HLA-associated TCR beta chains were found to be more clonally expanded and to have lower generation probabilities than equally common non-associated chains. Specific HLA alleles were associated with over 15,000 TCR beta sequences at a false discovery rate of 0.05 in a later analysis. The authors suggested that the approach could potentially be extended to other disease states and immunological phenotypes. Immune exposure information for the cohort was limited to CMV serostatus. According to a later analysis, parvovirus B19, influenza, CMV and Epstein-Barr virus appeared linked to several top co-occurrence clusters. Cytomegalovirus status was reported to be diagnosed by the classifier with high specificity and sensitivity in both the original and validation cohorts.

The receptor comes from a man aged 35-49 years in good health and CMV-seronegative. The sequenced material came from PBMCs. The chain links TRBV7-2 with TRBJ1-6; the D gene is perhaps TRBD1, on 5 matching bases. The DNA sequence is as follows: TGTGCCAGCAGCTTAGAGGGGTGGAATTCACCCCTCCACTTT. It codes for CASSLEGWNSPLHF.